The 18 T cell receptor beta chains reported below all come from one sample, sequenced in a study of blood T cell repertoires in COVID-19. Assay: immunoSEQ multiplex PCR; the TCRdb copy retains only in-frame clones and omits some. The sample has approximately 170,000 clones, approximately 77% seen once. The sample was peripheral blood. Source of these receptors: an elderly woman with active or convalescent COVID-19.

The CDR3 here is CASSRRLGSDSYEQYF. The CDR3 coding sequence is TGCGCCAGCAGCCGCCGGCTAGGTAGCGACTCCTACGAGCAGTACTTC. V is TRBV5-1 and J is TRBJ2-7, with D tentatively TRBD2 (5 bases). The V and J ends lost 4 bases and 0 bases respectively, with 17 bases between them. The V gene's germline CDR1 is SGHRS and CDR2 YFSETQ. The CDR3 has 16 residues.

V usage is TRBV14 and J usage is TRBJ1-1; 8 bases line up with TRBD1. Germline lookup yields CDR1 SGHDN and CDR2 FVKESK. This CDR3 has 13 amino acids. Trimming removed 0 bases from V and 9 bases from J; junction bases left unmatched: 3. CDR3 region: CASSQDRQGKAFF. DNA for the CDR3: TGTGCCAGCAGCCAAGATCGACAGGGGAAAGCTTTCTTT.

This clone was counted a few times. The chain uses TRBV6-5 and TRBJ1-2; 8 nucleotides align to TRBD1. The germline V gene encodes CDR1 MNHEY and CDR2 SVGAGI. This CDR3 region has 15 residues. V lost 8 bases and J lost 8; bases outside the gene matches: 16. CDR3 residues: CASQPIAGTGIGYTF. The CDR3 DNA sequence: TGTGCCAGCCAACCCATTGCCGGGACAGGAATCGGCTACACCTTC.

J is TRBJ2-1 and V is TRBV5-6; D not resolved. Germline V gene sequence: CDR1 SGHDT, CDR2 YYEEEE. Between the trimmed V and J ends, which lost 3 bases and 8 bases, there was a span of 6 bases. CDR3 size: 11 residues. Here the CDR3 reads CASSSIDEQFF. The CDR3 coding sequence is TGTGCCAGCAGCTCTATTGATGAGCAGTTCTTC.

The rearrangement links TRBV12-3 or TRBV12-4 to TRBJ1-5, with D possibly being TRBD1 (6 bases). The V and J ends lost 3 bases and 9 bases respectively, with 12 bases between them. The CDR3 has 13 residues. The CDR3 DNA follows: TGTGCCAGCAGTTTGACAGGTATGGGGCCCCAGCATTTT. This translates into CASSLTGMGPQHF.

This clone was picked up a small number of times. The chain uses TRBV6-5 and TRBJ1-1; TRBD1 matches 7 bases. The V and J ends lost 0 bases and 11 bases, in that order; junction bases with no gene match: 3. Per the germline V gene, CDR1 is MNHEY and CDR2 is SVGAGI. The length of the CDR3 is 12 residues. CDR3 amino acids: CASSYSTGRAFF. The CDR3 nucleotides are TGTGCCAGCAGTTACTCGACAGGGAGGGCTTTCTTT.

With respect to this clone: Other DNA sequences from this sample encode an identical CDR3 as well. V is TRBV11-2 and J is TRBJ2-5; 7 bases agree with TRBD1. The CDR3 consists of 14 residues. J lost 5 bases, V lost 3 bases, and 6 bases had no gene match. The germline V gene has CDR1 SGHAT and CDR2 FQNNGV. For the CDR3, the DNA is TGTGCCAGCAGCTTGACAGGGCGGCGGGAGACCCAGTACTTC. It specifies CASSLTGRRETQYF.

The chain has TRBV7-9 and TRBJ2-2, with a possible D match to TRBD1 (6 bases). The CDR3 is 15 residues long. Germline V gives CDR1 SEHNR, CDR2 FQNEAQ (reference sequence). V gave up 2 bases and J gave up 6 bases, with 13 bases separating them. In nucleotides, the CDR3 is TGTGCCAGCAGCTTACGGACAGACCTGCCCGGGGAGCTGTTTTTT. The encoded protein is CASSLRTDLPGELFF. Full variable domain (missing parts from reference TRBV7-9 and TRBJ2-2): DTGVSQNPRHKITKRGQNVTFRCDPISEHNRLYWYRQTLGQGPEFLTYFQNEAQLEKSRLLSDRFSAERPKGSFSTLEIQRTEQGDSAMYLCASSLRTDLPGELFFGEGSRLTVL.

Written as DNA, the CDR3 is TGTGCCAGCAGTGAATCATCCCGAGGGAGGAAGGGGGAGCAGTTCTTC. This encodes CASSESSRGRKGEQFF. The gene calls are TRBV6-1 and TRBJ2-1, with a possible D match to TRBD2 (6 bases). Deletions cut 2 bases from V and 10 bases from J, with 21 bases between. The CDR3 is 16 amino acids. Germline V lookup: CDR1 MNHNS, CDR2 SASEGT.

V is TRBV19 and J is TRBJ1-1; D is perhaps TRBD1 (6 bases). The CDR3 sequence is 15 residues long. Germline V gene lookup returns CDR1 LNHDA and CDR2 SQIVND (reference sequence). V lost 3 bases, J lost 1 base, and 12 bases lay in between. The CDR3, as DNA: TGTGCCAGTAGTATTAAGACAGGCCCGAACACTGAAGCTTTCTTT. Its translation: CASSIKTGPNTEAFF. The full variable domain, completed using reference TRBV19 and TRBJ1-1, is DGGITQSPKYLFRKEGQNVTLSCEQNLNHDAMYWYRQDPGQGLRLIYYSQIVNDFQKGDIAEGYSVSREKKESFPLTVTSAQKNPTAFYLCASSIKTGPNTEAFFGQGTRLTVV.

The chain links TRBV5-4 to TRBJ2-3, with a weak D call TRBD2 (6 bases). Deletions cut 4 bases from V and 1 base from J, with 19 bases between. CDR1 and CDR2 (germline): SGHNT, YYREEE (reference sequence). This CDR3 spans 17 amino acids. In DNA, the CDR3 is TGTGCCAGCAGCGTAGGGCTCGGTGCGGGGCGCACAGATACGCAGTATTTT. Its protein product is CASSVGLGAGRTDTQYF.

The chain combines TRBV2 with TRBJ2-3; TRBD2 matches 15 bases. This CDR3 comprises 16 residues. Germline loops: CDR1 SNHLY, CDR2 FYNNEI. V gave up 6 bases and J gave up 3 bases; unmatched junction bases: 4. The chain's CDR3 is CASRPGLAGGTDTQYF. DNA for the CDR3: TGTGCCAGCAGGCCGGGACTAGCGGGAGGTACAGATACGCAGTATTTT.

The chain employs TRBV28 and TRBJ1-5; 9 bases match TRBD1. The CDR3 extends over 15 amino acids. Looked up from germline, CDR1 is MDHEN and CDR2 is SYDVKM. V lost 5 bases, J lost 5 bases, and 7 bases stayed unmatched. The CDR3 loop is CASSRPGTGHQPQHF. The CDR3 DNA reads TGTGCCAGCAGTCGCCCGGGGACAGGGCATCAGCCCCAGCATTTT.

This chain connects TRBV6-1 to TRBJ1-1, with D perhaps matching TRBD1 (5 bases). V dropped 1 base and J dropped 5 bases, with 11 bases sitting between them. There are 14 residues in the CDR3. Germline V CDR1 and CDR2: MNHNS, SASEGT. CDR3 loop: CASSEEIRGTEAFF. The CDR3 region has the DNA TGTGCCAGCAGTGAAGAAATAAGGGGAACTGAAGCTTTCTTT.

The chain is built from TRBV5-1 and TRBJ2-7, with 9 bases that match TRBD1. CDR1 is SGHRS, CDR2 YFSETQ, per germline. The CDR3 totals 15 residues. The V gene end was trimmed by 4 bases and the J gene end by 2 bases; junction bases not matched to a gene: 7. The CDR3 nucleotides are TGCGCCAGCAGCAGAACCGGGACAGGGACCTACGAGCAGTACTTC. It encodes CASSRTGTGTYEQYF.

The chain carries TRBV30 and TRBJ2-6, with D possibly TRBD1 on 6 matching bases. Germline V gene lookup returns CDR1 GTSNPN and CDR2 SVGIG (reference sequence). This CDR3 comprises 15 residues. V was pared by 3 bases and J by 0 bases, with 9 bases between. The CDR3 is CAWRVTGSGANVLTF. CDR3 coding DNA: TGTGCCTGGAGGGTGACAGGCTCTGGGGCCAACGTCCTGACTTTC.

V and J are TRBV19 and TRBJ1-2, with a tentative D call TRBD1 (5 bases). Per germline, CDR1 LNHDA and CDR2 SQIVND (reference sequence). This CDR3 has 13 amino acids. The V end was cut by 4 bases, the J end by 5 bases, with 11 bases between. The CDR3 region has the DNA TGTGCCAGTAGTAGGGGTCCAGGGTATGGCTACACCTTC. This gives the protein CASSRGPGYGYTF.

V is TRBV5-1 and J is TRBJ1-1; tentatively, D is TRBD1 (5 bases). V lost 3 bases and J 3 bases, leaving 9 bases between the germline ends. The CDR3 has 13 amino acids. Germline V gene lookup returns CDR1 SGHRS and CDR2 YFSETQ. The CDR3 nucleotides are TGCGCCAGCAGCTCCGGGGGGGACACTGAAGCTTTCTTT. This translates into CASSSGGDTEAFF.